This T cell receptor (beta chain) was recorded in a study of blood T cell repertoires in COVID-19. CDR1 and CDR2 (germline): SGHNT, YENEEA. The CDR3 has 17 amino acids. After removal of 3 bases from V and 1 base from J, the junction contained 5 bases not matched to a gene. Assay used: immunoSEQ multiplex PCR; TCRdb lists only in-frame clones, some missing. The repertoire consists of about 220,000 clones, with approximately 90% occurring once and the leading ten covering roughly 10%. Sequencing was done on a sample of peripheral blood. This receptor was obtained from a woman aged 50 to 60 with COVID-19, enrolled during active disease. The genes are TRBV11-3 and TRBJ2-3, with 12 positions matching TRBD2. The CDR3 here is CASSFKPSGGGTDTQYF. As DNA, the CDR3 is TGTGCCAGCAGCTTCAAACCTAGCGGGGGGGGCACAGATACGCAGTATTTT.